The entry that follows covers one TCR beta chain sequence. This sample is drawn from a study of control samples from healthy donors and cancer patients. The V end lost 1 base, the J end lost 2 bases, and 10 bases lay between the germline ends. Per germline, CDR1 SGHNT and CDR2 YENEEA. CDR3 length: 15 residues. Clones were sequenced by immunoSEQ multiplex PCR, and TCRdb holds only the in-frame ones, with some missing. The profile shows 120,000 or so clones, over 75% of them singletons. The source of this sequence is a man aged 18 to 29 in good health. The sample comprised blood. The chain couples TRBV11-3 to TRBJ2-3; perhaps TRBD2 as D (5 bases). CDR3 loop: CASSLVISDTDTQYF. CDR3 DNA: TGTGCCAGCAGCTTAGTTATTAGCGACACAGATACGCAGTATTTT.